One and the same sample provided the 9 T cell receptor beta chains below, sequenced in a study of T cell responses to AZD1222 COVID-19 vaccine. The assay was immunoSEQ multiplex PCR, and TCRdb's table has in-frame clones only and misses some. The table includes about 78,000 clones, roughly 86% detected once. This specimen was peripheral blood, taken on day 0 of MenACWY control vaccination. These receptors were taken from an adult in good health.

The genes are TRBV4-1 and TRBJ1-5, with a weak D call TRBD1 (6 bases). CDR3 size: 16 residues. V lost 0 bases, J lost 7 bases, and 16 bases lay in between. Per germline, CDR1 MGHRA and CDR2 YSYEKL. CDR3 region: CASSQDLAQGGQPQHF. Here the CDR3 DNA reads TGCGCCAGCAGCCAAGATTTGGCACAGGGAGGACAGCCCCAGCATTTT.

The chain combines TRBV3-1 (or the pseudogene TRBV3-2) with TRBJ1-5, with a tentative D call TRBD1 (6 bases). Trimming removed 3 bases from V and 7 bases from J, with 13 bases in between. The CDR3 totals 14 residues. CDR1 LGHDT and CDR2 YNNKEL come from the germline V gene (reference sequence). The CDR3 sequence: CASSHGGAGQPQHF. CDR3 DNA sequence: TGTGCCAGCAGCCATGGGGGGGCTGGGCAGCCCCAGCATTTT.

V and J are TRBV2 and TRBJ2-1; D possibly corresponds to TRBD2 (7 bases). Germline values: CDR1 SNHLY, CDR2 FYNNEI. The length of the CDR3 is 13 residues. The V end was cut by 8 bases, the J end by 5 bases, with 13 bases between. CDR3 sequence: CASEGGGDNEQFF. The CDR3 DNA sequence: TGTGCCAGCGAAGGGGGGGGAGACAATGAGCAGTTCTTC.

This clone was observed once. The V gene is TRBV9, the J gene TRBJ1-6; maybe TRBD1 (6 bases). The V end was cut by 3 bases, the J end by 6 bases, with 13 bases between. The V gene's germline CDR1 is SGDLS and CDR2 YYNGEE. The CDR3 spans 15 residues. The CDR3, as DNA: TGTGCCAGCAGCGACTCCGGGGGCGGTAATTCACCCCTCCACTTT. Encoded protein: CASSDSGGGNSPLHF.

The rearrangement links TRBV10-1 to TRBJ1-1; 9 bases map to TRBD1. In germline, CDR1 is WNHNN, CDR2 SYGVQD (reference sequence). Trimming at V came to 5 bases and at J to 3 bases, leaving 13 bases not matched to a gene. This CDR3 has 17 amino acids. CDR3 sequence reads: CASSPTSRQGEDTEAFF. The DNA for the CDR3 is TGCGCCAGCAGTCCCACCTCCCGACAGGGGGAGGACACTGAAGCTTTCTTT.

J is TRBJ1-4 and V is TRBV19, with TRBD1 matching 9 bases. Trimming cost V 3 bases and J 7 bases; bases outside gene matches: 6. Germline loops: CDR1 LNHDA, CDR2 SQIVND (reference sequence). The CDR3 loop spans 15 amino acids. The CDR3 bases are TGTGCCAGTAGTATTGGTGACAGGGGGATTGAAAAACTGTTTTTT. It translates to CASSIGDRGIEKLFF. Combining the CDR3 with reference TRBV19 and TRBJ1-4 gives the whole variable domain DGGITQSPKYLFRKEGQNVTLSCEQNLNHDAMYWYRQDPGQGLRLIYYSQIVNDFQKGDIAEGYSVSREKKESFPLTVTSAQKNPTAFYLCASSIGDRGIEKLFFGSGTQLSVL.

This clone was observed a few times. The chain recombines TRBV5-1 with TRBJ2-7; perhaps TRBD1 as D (6 bases). The CDR3 length is 13 residues. Trimming took 0 bases from V and 4 from J, leaving 8 bases between them. Germline values: CDR1 SGHRS, CDR2 YFSETQ. CDR3 protein: CASSLGTEYEQYF. In DNA form, the CDR3 reads TGCGCCAGCAGCTTGGGGACAGAATACGAGCAGTACTTC. The full variable domain, rest sourced from reference TRBV5-1 and TRBJ2-7, is KAGVTQTPRYLIKTRGQQVTLSCSPISGHRSVSWYQQTPGQGLQFLFEYFSETQRNKGNFPGRFSGRQFSNSRSEMNVSTLELGDSALYLCASSLGTEYEQYFGPGTRLTVT.

The V and J genes are TRBV5-6 and TRBJ1-2, with D possibly being TRBD1 (5 bases). There are 12 residues in the CDR3. The germline V gene has CDR1 SGHDT and CDR2 YYEEEE. V lost 4 bases, J lost 6 bases, and 10 bases lay in between. The CDR3 region has the DNA TGTGCCAGCAGCCAGGGAGGGCATGGCTACACCTTC. It codes for CASSQGGHGYTF.

This sequence joins TRBV19 and TRBJ1-5, with D hard to call. This CDR3 has 15 amino acids. Germline V gene data show CDR1 as LNHDA and CDR2 as SQIVND (reference sequence). Trimming removed 1 base at V and 0 bases at J, with 7 bases between. Written as DNA, the CDR3 is TGTGCCAGTAGTATAGTAGGCGGTAGCAATCAGCCCCAGCATTTT. This translates into CASSIVGGSNQPQHF. Full variable domain (remainder filled in from reference TRBV19 and TRBJ1-5): DGGITQSPKYLFRKEGQNVTLSCEQNLNHDAMYWYRQDPGQGLRLIYYSQIVNDFQKGDIAEGYSVSREKKESFPLTVTSAQKNPTAFYLCASSIVGGSNQPQHFGDGTRLSIL.